This T cell receptor (beta chain) was identified during a study of metastatic and nonmetastatic thyroid tumors. Study details: Blood and tumor or nodule tissue repertoires from malignant and benign thyroid patients were compared.

Patients were all untreated before their thyroid surgery. Germline CDR1 reads MDHEN; CDR2 reads SYDVKM. The CDR3 runs to 15 residues. Trimming cost V 5 bases and J 3 bases, with 17 bases left between them. Study-wide findings and caveats: Significantly higher TCR beta diversity was reportedly seen in malignant thyroid tumors than benign nodules, in blood and tumor.

In the original analysis: Construction of a distant-metastasis classifier for papillary thyroid cancer relied on CDR3 differences across clinicopathological groups. TCRdb re-called clones from the PCR reads using MiXCR. The V and J calls were not made by the authors but by TCRdb's processing. The table records approximately 21,000 clones, 25% to 30% of them present only once. This clone was seen a single time. Its target is not known. This TCR was sampled from a female donor with papillary thyroid cancer or a benign thyroid nodule (not recorded which). Some clones in this sample may be carry-over from other donors' samples. This chain uses TRBV28 with TRBJ2-7, with a possible D match to TRBD2 (6 bases). The sample consisted of tumor tissue. CDR3 protein: CASSPPGGASYEQYF. The CDR3, as DNA: TGTGCCAGCAGTCCGCCGGGCGGGGCAAGCTACGAGCAGTACTTC.